The 32 T cell receptor beta chains below come from one sample, sequenced in a study of T cell changes during pregnancy in multiple sclerosis. Some clones are missing from TCRdb's copy, which holds only in-frame ones; the method was immunoSEQ multiplex PCR. Of 25,000 to 35,000 clones listed, about 88% are singletons. The input for sequencing was CD4+ T cells from peripheral blood mononuclear cells, taken in the second trimester of pregnancy. These TCRs come from a female donor in good health, enrolled as a control in a pregnancy study.

The V call is TRBV30, the J call TRBJ2-7; 11 positions agree with TRBD2. Germline trimming cut 1 base from V and 7 bases from J; bases unmatched to any gene: 3. This CDR3 region has 13 residues. The germline V gene encodes CDR1 GTSNPN and CDR2 SVGIG (reference sequence). The CDR3 sequence is CAWSASGRWEQYF. The CDR3 nucleotides are TGTGCCTGGAGTGCTAGCGGGAGGTGGGAGCAGTACTTC.

The genes are TRBV6-4 and TRBJ1-1, with D hard to call. V was trimmed by 4 bases and J by 0 bases, leaving 6 bases between them. The CDR3 sequence is 13 residues long. Germline lookup yields CDR1 MRHNA and CDR2 SNTAGT. The CDR3 DNA sequence: TGTGCCAGCAGTGCACAGATGAACACTGAAGCTTTCTTT. Translation gives CASSAQMNTEAFF.

This clone was seen once. Here the CDR3 reads CASRQQSSYNEQFF. The CDR3, as DNA: TGTGCCAGCCGGCAACAGAGCTCCTACAATGAGCAGTTCTTC. V and J are TRBV6-4 and TRBJ2-1; D is undetermined. The V gene's germline CDR1 is MRHNA and CDR2 SNTAGT. V gave up 8 bases and J gave up 0 bases, with 11 bases separating them. The CDR3 covers 14 residues.

Here the CDR3 DNA reads TGTGCCAGCAGCGTATCCAGGACAACCTATAATTCACCCCTCCACTTT. Protein: CASSVSRTTYNSPLHF. The V and J genes are TRBV11-3 and TRBJ1-6, with D perhaps TRBD1 (5 bases). Between the trimmed V and J ends, which lost 5 bases and 2 bases, there was a span of 13 bases. The V gene's germline CDR1 is SGHNT and CDR2 YENEEA. The CDR3 consists of 16 residues.

CDR3 loop: CASSAFGQGRSEQYF. CDR3 sequence (DNA): TGTGCCAGTAGTGCCTTCGGACAGGGTAGGTCCGAGCAGTACTTC. The V and J genes are TRBV19 and TRBJ2-5; 8 bases align to TRBD1. The J call may be incorrect, as the DNA end agrees better with TRBJ2-7. The CDR3 has 15 residues. The germline CDR1 and CDR2 sequences are LNHDA and SQIVND (reference sequence).

This rearrangement joins TRBV2 to TRBJ2-7; TRBD1 matches at 10 bases. This CDR3 comprises 14 residues. J was trimmed by 5 bases and V by 11 bases; bases with no gene match: 12. In germline, CDR1 is SNHLY, CDR2 FYNNEI. CDR3 loop: CACLYGTGADEQYF. The CDR3 coding sequence is TGTGCCTGCCTATACGGGACAGGGGCGGACGAGCAGTACTTC. Full variable domain (remainder filled in from reference TRBV2 and TRBJ2-7): EPEVTQTPSHQVTQMGQEVILRCVPISNHLYFYWYRQILGQKVEFLVSFYNNEISEKSEIFDDQFSVERPDGSNFTLKIRSTKLEDSAMYFCACLYGTGADEQYFGPGTRLTVT.

V is TRBV5-1 and J is TRBJ1-2; 9 nucleotides agree with TRBD1. With V trimmed by 0 bases and J by 10 bases, 7 bases remained unmatched. CDR3 length: 14 residues. Germline-derived CDR1 and CDR2 are SGHRS and YFSETQ. The CDR3 region has the DNA TGCGCCAGCAGCTTGGCCGGGACAGGGTTGGACTACACCTTC. It encodes CASSLAGTGLDYTF.

The chain couples TRBV5-4 to TRBJ2-2; D perhaps matches TRBD2 (5 bases). Deletions cut 4 bases from V and 2 bases from J, with 15 bases between. This CDR3 spans 16 amino acids. The germline V gene has CDR1 SGHNT and CDR2 YYREEE (reference sequence). The CDR3 sequence: CASSTRRTSNTGELFF. CDR3 in DNA: TGTGCCAGCAGCACCCGGAGGACTTCTAACACCGGGGAGCTGTTTTTT.

The chain is built from TRBV19 and TRBJ2-1; D may be TRBD2 (8 bases). CDR3 length: 15 residues. Germline loops: CDR1 LNHDA, CDR2 SQIVND (reference sequence). Between the trimmed V and J ends, which lost 5 bases and 9 bases, there was a span of 20 bases. As DNA, the CDR3 is TGTGCCAGTAGTGAAGGGGGCGGGAGGTGGAGTGAGCAGTTCTTC. Its translation: CASSEGGGRWSEQFF. Together with reference TRBV19 and TRBJ2-1, the CDR3 gives the full variable domain: DGGITQSPKYLFRKEGQNVTLSCEQNLNHDAMYWYRQDPGQGLRLIYYSQIVNDFQKGDIAEGYSVSREKKESFPLTVTSAQKNPTAFYLCASSEGGGRWSEQFFGPGTRLTVL.

In nucleotides, the CDR3 is TGTGCCAGCAGAAGACTAGCGGGAGGCTTGGACATTCAGTACTTC. As protein: CASRRLAGGLDIQYF. This chain joins TRBV27 and TRBJ2-4; 13 nucleotides match TRBD2. This CDR3 has 15 amino acids. V lost 6 bases and J lost 8; bases outside the gene matches: 7. Germline V gene lookup returns CDR1 MNHEY and CDR2 SMNVEV (reference sequence).

The chain joins TRBV5-1 to TRBJ2-7; 8 positions match TRBD2. Trimming at V came to 5 bases and at J to 2 bases, leaving 3 bases not matched to a gene. This CDR3 comprises 13 residues. Germline loops: CDR1 SGHRS, CDR2 YFSETQ. CDR3 region: CASRGAGAYEQYF. CDR3 bases: TGCGCCAGCAGGGGAGCGGGAGCCTACGAGCAGTACTTC.

The DNA for the CDR3 is TGTGCCAGCAGCTTAGCGGGAGGGTCGGCAGATACGCAGTATTTT. Translating gives CASSLAGGSADTQYF. The chain carries TRBV11-3 and TRBJ2-3; 8 bases line up with TRBD2. This CDR3 has 15 residues. V shed 1 base, J shed 4 bases, and the junction held 4 bases outside the gene matches. Germline loops: CDR1 SGHNT, CDR2 YENEEA.

This clone came up once. The chain employs TRBV27 and TRBJ2-1, with D maybe TRBD1 (7 bases). Looked up from germline, CDR1 is MNHEY and CDR2 is SMNVEV (reference sequence). The CDR3 is 15 amino acids. V lost 7 bases and J lost 8, with 21 bases in between. For the CDR3, the DNA is TGTGCCAGCACAACGGGGGACAGCGGGTCCCATGAGCAGTTCTTC. Protein sequence: CASTTGDSGSHEQFF.

The rearrangement joins TRBV2 to TRBJ2-1; 9 nucleotides line up with TRBD2. V dropped 6 bases and J dropped 6; count of bases not matched to a gene: 6. The CDR3 totals 14 residues. Germline assignment: CDR1 SNHLY and CDR2 FYNNEI. CDR3 nucleotide sequence: TGTGCCAGCAGGACGACTAGCGGAGTCAATGAGCAGTTCTTC. Translated, it gives CASRTTSGVNEQFF.

The chain couples TRBV30 to TRBJ1-6; possibly TRBD1 for D (6 bases). The CDR3 extends over 15 amino acids. Deletions cut 0 bases from V and 6 bases from J, with 12 bases between. Germline V gene lookup returns CDR1 GTSNPN and CDR2 SVGIG (reference sequence). CDR3 sequence (DNA): TGTGCCTGGAGTGTTGGACAGCGCTTTAATTCACCCCTCCACTTT. Its protein product is CAWSVGQRFNSPLHF.

V is TRBV5-1 and J is TRBJ2-7; a possible D gene is TRBD2 (6 bases). This CDR3 is built from 15 residues. V gave up 4 bases and J gave up 0 bases, with 14 bases separating them. Germline CDR1 reads SGHRS; CDR2 reads YFSETQ. CDR3 bases: TGCGCCAGCAGCCTGGCGGGACTCCCCTCCTACGAGCAGTACTTC. Translated, it gives CASSLAGLPSYEQYF.

V is TRBV12-5 and J is TRBJ2-7, with D hard to call. This CDR3 is 13 amino acids long. V lost 6 bases and J lost 3, with 12 bases in between. Germline-derived CDR1 and CDR2 are LGHNT and FRNRAP. The CDR3 DNA reads TGTGCTAGTGGCCCTGGGCAAAGCTACGAGCAGTACTTC. It translates to CASGPGQSYEQYF. The variable domain in full, with the rest retrieved from reference TRBV12-5 and TRBJ2-7, is DARVTQTPRHKVTEMGQEVTMRCQPILGHNTVFWYRQTMMQGLELLAYFRNRAPLDDSGMPKDRFSAEMPDATLATLKIQPSEPRDSAVYFCASGPGQSYEQYFGPGTRLTVT.

This rearrangement joins TRBV6-6 to TRBJ2-2, with TRBD2 matching over 9 bases. This CDR3 is built from 16 residues. V gave up 6 bases and J gave up 1 base; unmatched junction bases: 6. CDR1 is MNHNY and CDR2 is SVGAGI in the germline V gene (reference sequence). The CDR3 sequence is CASRPPTSGNTGELFF. The CDR3 DNA reads TGTGCCAGCAGACCCCCGACTAGCGGGAACACCGGGGAGCTGTTTTTT.

The chain recombines TRBV11-2 with TRBJ2-5; TRBD2 agrees at 11 bases. The V gene end was trimmed by 3 bases and the J gene end by 6 bases; junction bases not matched to a gene: 9. Germline V gene sequence: CDR1 SGHAT, CDR2 FQNNGV. The CDR3 has 16 amino acids. CDR3 loop: CASSFPLAGGFKTQYF. CDR3 sequence (DNA): TGTGCCAGCAGCTTCCCCCTAGCGGGGGGCTTTAAGACCCAGTACTTC.

This clone was counted once. The chain carries TRBV5-4 and TRBJ2-2; 7 bases agree with TRBD1. The junction had 6 bases not matched to a gene; V was cut back by 4 bases and J by 0 bases. The CDR3 has 16 amino acids. Germline-derived CDR1 and CDR2 are SGHNT and YYREEE (reference sequence). DNA of the CDR3: TGTGCCAGCAGCCGAACCGGGACAGCGAACACCGGGGAGCTGTTTTTT. Protein: CASSRTGTANTGELFF.

The V call is TRBV7-6, the J call TRBJ2-5; D might be TRBD2 (6 bases). Germline V gene lookup returns CDR1 SGHVS and CDR2 FNYEAQ. The length of the CDR3 is 11 residues. V gave up 5 bases and J gave up 5 bases, with 6 bases separating them. This CDR3 is CASSRGETQYF. The CDR3 region has the DNA TGTGCCAGCAGCCGGGGGGAGACCCAGTACTTC.

There are a few counts of this clone. The rearrangement uses TRBV7-8 and TRBJ1-1; no clear D. With 1 base removed from V and 5 bases from J, the gap between germline ends came to 8 bases. The length of the CDR3 is 13 residues. Per the germline V gene, CDR1 is SGHVS and CDR2 is FQNEAQ. CDR3 residues: CASSLGAGTEAFF. The CDR3 DNA follows: TGTGCCAGCAGCTTAGGGGCGGGGACTGAAGCTTTCTTT.

The CDR3 sequence is CATSRGGTAFSYEQYF. The CDR3 DNA follows: TGTGCCACCAGCAGGGGCGGGACAGCTTTCTCCTACGAGCAGTACTTC. The rearrangement uses TRBV15 and TRBJ2-7; D might be TRBD1 (7 bases). The CDR3 has 16 residues. V was pared by 3 bases and J by 0 bases, with 15 bases between. Germline loops: CDR1 LNHNV, CDR2 YYDKDF (reference sequence). The whole variable domain, filled in from reference TRBV15 and TRBJ2-7, reads DAMVIQNPRYQVTQFGKPVTLSCSQTLNHNVMYWYQQKSSQAPKLLFHYYDKDFNNEADTPDNFQSRRPNTSFCFLDIRSPGLGDTAMYLCATSRGGTAFSYEQYFGPGTRLTVT.

This clone was seen a single time. J is TRBJ1-6 and V is TRBV18; D is unresolved. The germline V and J ends were trimmed by 5 bases and 14 bases, with 22 bases remaining between them. Germline V lookup: CDR1 KGHSH, CDR2 LQKENI. The CDR3 covers 15 residues. The chain's CDR3 is CASSNARGAILTLHF. CDR3 in DNA: TGTGCCAGCTCAAACGCGCGGGGAGCAATTCTAACCCTCCACTTT.

This clone was counted between two and nine times. V gene TRBV5-6 combines with J gene TRBJ1-2; TRBD1 might be the D (6 bases). The CDR3 consists of 11 residues. Trimming cost V 5 bases and J 8 bases, with 10 bases left between them. Germline V CDR1 and CDR2: SGHDT, YYEEEE. The CDR3 sequence is CASRSGVGYTF. For the CDR3, the DNA is TGTGCCAGCAGGTCAGGGGTCGGCTACACCTTC.

The chain couples TRBV9 to TRBJ1-3; D may be TRBD1 (6 bases). Trimming took off 0 bases at V and 1 base at J, with 11 bases between the two ends. CDR3 length equals 16 residues. The germline V gene has CDR1 SGDLS and CDR2 YYNGEE. The DNA for the CDR3 is TGTGCCAGCAGCGTAGATCAGGGGATATCTGGAAACACCATATATTTT. Translated: CASSVDQGISGNTIYF.

The genes are TRBV30 and TRBJ1-6, with D perhaps TRBD1 (5 bases). Trimming shortened V by 4 bases and J by 5 bases, and 6 bases separated the two germline ends. CDR1 is GTSNPN, CDR2 SVGIG, per germline (reference sequence). The CDR3 is 12 residues long. CDR3: CAWTGNNSPLHF. The CDR3 DNA is TGTGCCTGGACAGGGAATAATTCACCCCTCCACTTT.

V is TRBV6-6 and J is TRBJ1-1; 11 nucleotides match TRBD1. V shed 7 bases and J 4 bases; nucleotides not matched to a gene: 11. Germline CDR1 reads MNHNY; CDR2 reads SVGAGI (reference sequence). The CDR3 spans 16 residues. The CDR3 bases are TGTGCCAGCACCCAAGGACAGGGGGCAGGTAGCACTGAAGCTTTCTTT. Its translation is CASTQGQGAGSTEAFF.

The CDR3 DNA reads TGTGCCAGCAGCAGGGCGGTGGACTATGGCTACACCTTC. It codes for CASSRAVDYGYTF. The chain is built from TRBV28 and TRBJ1-2, with D possibly TRBD1 on 5 matching bases. Trimming stripped 6 bases from V and 3 bases from J, with 11 bases between. This CDR3 has 13 residues. From germline, CDR1 is MDHEN and CDR2 SYDVKM.

CDR3: CASSSQDRGPQHF. In DNA, the CDR3 is TGTGCCAGCAGCTCGCAAGACAGGGGGCCCCAGCATTTT. The chain is built from TRBV7-2 and TRBJ1-5; TRBD1 matches 8 bases. The V gene's germline CDR1 is SGHTA and CDR2 FQGNSA. The junction had 5 bases not matched to a gene; V was cut back by 4 bases and J by 9 bases. The CDR3 spans 13 residues.

The chain is built from TRBV6-1 and TRBJ2-5; 11 nucleotides align to TRBD1. This CDR3 has 15 residues. The V segment lost 4 bases and the J segment 2 bases; nucleotides outside the gene matches: 3. CDR1 is MNHNS and CDR2 is SASEGT in the germline V gene. The CDR3 is CASSADRGQQETQYF. The CDR3 nucleotides are TGTGCCAGCAGTGCGGACAGGGGGCAACAAGAGACCCAGTACTTC.

This rearrangement joins TRBV9 to TRBJ2-7; 8 nucleotides align to TRBD1. The CDR3 covers 15 residues. V shed 4 bases, J shed 2 bases, and the junction held 8 bases outside the gene matches. Germline-derived CDR1 and CDR2 are SGDLS and YYNGEE. Here the CDR3 reads CASSPRTGLTYEQYF. The CDR3, as DNA: TGTGCCAGCAGCCCCCGGACAGGGTTAACCTACGAGCAGTACTTC.